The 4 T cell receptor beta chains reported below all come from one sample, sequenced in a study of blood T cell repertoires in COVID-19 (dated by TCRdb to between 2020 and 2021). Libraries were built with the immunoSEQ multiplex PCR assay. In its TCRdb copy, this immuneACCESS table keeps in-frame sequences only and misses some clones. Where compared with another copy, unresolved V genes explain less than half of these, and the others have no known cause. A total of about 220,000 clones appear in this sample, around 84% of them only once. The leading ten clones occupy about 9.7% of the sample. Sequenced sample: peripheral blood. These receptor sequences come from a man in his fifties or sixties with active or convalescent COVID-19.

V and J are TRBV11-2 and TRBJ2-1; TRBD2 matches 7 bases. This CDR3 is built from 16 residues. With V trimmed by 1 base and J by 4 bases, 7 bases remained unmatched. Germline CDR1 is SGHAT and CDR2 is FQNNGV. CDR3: CASSLAWRGKYNEQFF. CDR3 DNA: TGTGCCAGCAGCTTAGCCTGGCGGGGGAAATACAATGAGCAGTTCTTC.

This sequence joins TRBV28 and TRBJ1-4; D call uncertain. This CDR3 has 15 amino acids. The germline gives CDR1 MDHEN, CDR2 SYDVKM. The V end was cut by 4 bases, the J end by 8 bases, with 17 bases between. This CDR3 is CASSSMGTAGEKLFF. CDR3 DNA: TGTGCCAGCAGTTCCATGGGCACGGCTGGGGAAAAACTGTTTTTT.

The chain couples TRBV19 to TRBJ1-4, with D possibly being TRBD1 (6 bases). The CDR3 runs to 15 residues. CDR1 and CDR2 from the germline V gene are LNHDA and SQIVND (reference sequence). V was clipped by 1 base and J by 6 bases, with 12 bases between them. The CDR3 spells CASSIVRGGDEKLFF. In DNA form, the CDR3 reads TGTGCCAGTAGTATAGTAAGGGGGGGAGATGAAAAACTGTTTTTT.

CDR3 loop: CASSTGWGDTEAFF. The CDR3 coding sequence is TGTGCCAGCAGCACTGGATGGGGAGATACTGAAGCTTTCTTT. The chain is built from TRBV5-5 and TRBJ1-1; D not certain. Trimming cost V 4 bases and J 5 bases, with 15 bases left between them. The CDR3 runs to 14 residues. Germline V gene lookup returns CDR1 SGHKS and CDR2 YYEKEE (reference sequence).